This T cell receptor (beta chain) was captured in a study of blood T cell repertoires in COVID-19. Study context: Sites across the United States, Italy and Spain contributed samples from acute and convalescent COVID-19. T cells, B-cell-depleted T cells, or PBMCs supplied cDNA or gDNA.

Per the authors' pipeline: Reference gene primer amplification gave nucleated cell count estimates. Measured with immunoSEQ multiplex PCR; TCRdb has only the in-frame clones, and not every one. The D gene and trimming were derived from the DNA, and the V and J assignments and clone size from that table. Counted here are more than 70,000 clones, approximately 86% occurring once; the ten biggest clones make up roughly 1.2%. With 3 bases clipped from V and 4 bases from J, the junction kept 1 base outside the gene matches. CDR3 length: 14 residues. Germline V gene lookup returns CDR1 SGHDN and CDR2 FVKESK.

The sample was peripheral blood. The TCR was taken from an elderly man with active or convalescent COVID-19. The V call is TRBV14, the J call TRBJ1-1; 11 bases fit TRBD1. Here the CDR3 reads CASSQGTGGTEAFF. The CDR3 DNA reads as TGTGCCAGCAGCCAGGGGACAGGGGGCACTGAAGCTTTCTTT. The entire variable domain, with the rest obtained from reference TRBV14 and TRBJ1-1, is as follows: EAGVTQFPSHSVIEKGQTVTLRCDPISGHDNLYWYRRVMGKEIKFLLHFVKESKQDESGMPNNRFLAERTGGTYSTLKVQPAELEDSGVYFCASSQGTGGTEAFFGQGTRLTVV.